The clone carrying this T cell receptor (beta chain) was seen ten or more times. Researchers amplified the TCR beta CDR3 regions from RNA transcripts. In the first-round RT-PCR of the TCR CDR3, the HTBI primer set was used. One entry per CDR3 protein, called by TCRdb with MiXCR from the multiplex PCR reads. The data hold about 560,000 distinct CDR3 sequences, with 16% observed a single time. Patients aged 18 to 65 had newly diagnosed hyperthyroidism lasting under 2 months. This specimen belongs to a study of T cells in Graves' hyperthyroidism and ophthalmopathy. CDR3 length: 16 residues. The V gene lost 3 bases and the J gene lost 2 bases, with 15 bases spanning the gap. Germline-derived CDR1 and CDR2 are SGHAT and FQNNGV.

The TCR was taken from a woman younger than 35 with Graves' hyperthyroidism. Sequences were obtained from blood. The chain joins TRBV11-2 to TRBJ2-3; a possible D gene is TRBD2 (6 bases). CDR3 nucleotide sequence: TGTGCCAGCAGCTTCAAACTAGCCCAAATCACAGATACGCAGTATTTT. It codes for CASSFKLAQITDTQYF.